Below are 2 T cell receptor beta chains sequenced from a single sample in a study of T cells in localized non-small cell lung cancer. TCRdb's copy holds only in-frame clones and misses some; the assay was immunoSEQ multiplex PCR. Counted here are 40,000 to 65,000 clones, around nine tenths occurring once; the ten biggest clones make up approximately 16%. The sample consisted of PBMCs, taken before any cancer treatment. Receptors originate from a female donor with stage II lung adenocarcinoma.

The CDR3 protein is CASSINNEQFF. CDR3 bases: TGTGCCAGCAGTATTAACAATGAGCAGTTCTTC. V usage is TRBV6-5 and J usage is TRBJ2-1; no firm D call. The CDR3 length is 11 residues. Trimming removed 5 bases at V and 5 bases at J, with 4 bases between. Germline-derived CDR1 and CDR2 are MNHEY and SVGAGI.

This chain connects TRBV9 to TRBJ1-2; TRBD1 matches 8 bases. V gave up 7 bases and J gave up 4 bases; unmatched junction bases: 12. This CDR3 contains 15 residues. Germline assignment: CDR1 SGDLS and CDR2 YYNGEE. The CDR3 DNA sequence: TGTGCCAGCGTCATGGGCGGGACAGGCCCCTATGGCTACACCTTC. Translated, it gives CASVMGGTGPYGYTF.